This T cell receptor (beta chain) was found in a study of blood T cell repertoires in COVID-19. For the study at large: Researchers got acute and convalescent COVID-19 samples from the United States, Italy and Spain. The analysed material was cDNA or gDNA that came from T cells, B-cell-depleted T cells, or PBMCs.

Original handling: For nucleated cells, counts were estimated from reference gene primer amplification. The table came from immunoSEQ multiplex PCR; TCRdb's copy has only in-frame clones and leaves some out. From that table come the V and J calls and clone size; the DNA was used to work out D and trimming. Of around 130,000 clones in the sample, about four fifths were seen once. Germline trimming cut 2 bases from V and 0 bases from J; bases unmatched to any gene: 5. The germline V gene encodes CDR1 LGHNA and CDR2 YNFKEQ. There are 17 residues in the CDR3. The sample was peripheral blood. The chain recombines TRBV4-2 with TRBJ2-3; TRBD2 agrees at 10 bases. The sequence was obtained from a middle-aged man with active or convalescent COVID-19. CDR3 in amino acids: CASSQSSGGASTDTQYF. CDR3 bases: TGTGCCAGCAGCCAAAGCAGCGGGGGGGCGAGCACAGATACGCAGTATTTT.